This section outlines one T cell receptor beta chain sequence together with its context. This clonotype was seen many times. Its antigen remains unidentified. Per-base qualities were not stored, and no clone one base away is much larger. V sheds 8 bases and J sheds 3 bases, leaving 14 bases between their ends. The germline V gene sets CDR1 to MDHEN and CDR2 to SYDVKM. Counted from cysteine to phenylalanine, this CDR3 has 13 amino acids. The kept DNA is CDR3 alone, 39 bases in frame from the first base. This record comes from a study of regulatory T cells in long-lasting Graves disease (TCRdb year 2021). About the study as a whole: Persistent Graves' disease was defined as persistently positive TSH receptor autoantibodies together with antithyroid drug treatment for over 5 years. This study used TCR sequencing and RNA sequencing of peripheral blood to compare persistent Graves' disease patients against newly diagnosed Graves' disease patients. The study was registered as a clinical trial and conducted in China. TCR sequencing covered 13 persistent and around 20 newly diagnosed Graves' disease patients, around 33 samples in total. Antithyroid drugs had been taken for 8.5 to 12 years on average by persistent Graves' disease patients in the clinical cohort. The full study reports these points: Compared with newly diagnosed patients, patients with persistent Graves' disease had lower TCR Shannon entropy and fewer highly expanded clones, which suggests clonal expansion. More public clonotypes were shared among persistent patients (around 2,600) than among newly diagnosed patients (approximately 1,000). The authors acknowledged the small sample size as a limitation that may reduce accuracy. Peripheral blood alone was examined, since thyroid tissue, which constituted the primary lesion, could not be accessed. Sequencing and analysis were limited to the TCR beta chain. Preferential use of TRBV28, TRBJ1-2 and TRBJ2-5 was observed in persistent disease, whereas TRBV20-1 and TRBJ2-1 were favored in newly diagnosed disease.

Receptors were amplified or captured by multiplex PCR. The instrument was an Illumina HiSeq 4000. TCR beta libraries were built with iRepertoire HTBI primers and Arm-PCR amplification of CDR3 regions. Before sequencing, the PCR products went through gel purification. The authors processed their data as follows. Gene usage analysis of CDR3 amino acid clonotypes relied on the approximately 60 TRBV and about 15 TRBJ segments identified across samples. Filtered high-quality paired reads were merged into contigs using COPE and FqMerger. Contigs were aligned with BLAST to IMGT TRBV, TRBD and TRBJ reference genes, and CDR3 was defined per IMGT. Any clonotype with a frequency above 0.1% was classified as a highly expanded clone. Repertoire diversity was measured by Shannon entropy, and V-J evenness by the Gini coefficient. A clonotype was considered public if more than one individual shared it. Clones were called with MiXCR by TCRdb after fastp trimmed the public reads at Q25, and only in-frame beta chains were retained. Entries that share a CDR3 protein sequence are merged under the most common genes and DNA. These V and J calls originate from TCRdb's pipeline instead of the authors' own analysis. The sample records roughly 470,000 distinct CDR3 sequences, less than 25% of which are singletons. 6.5% to 8% of the sample comes from the top ten.

The time point label here, explained by the study, means: persistent/refractory GD, antithyroid drugs over 5 years with positive TRAb. For both TCR sequencing and RNA sequencing, RNA was extracted from PBMCs in TRIzol. Graves' disease was diagnosed according to American Thyroid Association guidelines. Patients were recruited from an endocrinology department in Xi'an, China. Each patient gave around 9 milliliters of peripheral blood, collected in an EDTA anticoagulant tube. Ficoll Paque Plus density gradient separation was used to isolate PBMCs, and no further T cell sorting was performed. RNA quality was checked with an Agilent 2100 Bioanalyzer and agarose gel, and concentration with a NanoDrop 2000.

This sample comprised peripheral blood mononuclear cells (PBMCs), obtained when the disease was refractory, from a patient treated with antithyroid drugs. The sequence was collected from a female donor with Graves disease. This chain is built from TRBV28 and TRBJ2-7; no D gene call is confident. The encoded CDR3 is CASSGPLYYEQYF. At the DNA level, the sequence is TGTGCCAGCTCCGGGCCCTTGTACTACGAGCAGTACTTC.